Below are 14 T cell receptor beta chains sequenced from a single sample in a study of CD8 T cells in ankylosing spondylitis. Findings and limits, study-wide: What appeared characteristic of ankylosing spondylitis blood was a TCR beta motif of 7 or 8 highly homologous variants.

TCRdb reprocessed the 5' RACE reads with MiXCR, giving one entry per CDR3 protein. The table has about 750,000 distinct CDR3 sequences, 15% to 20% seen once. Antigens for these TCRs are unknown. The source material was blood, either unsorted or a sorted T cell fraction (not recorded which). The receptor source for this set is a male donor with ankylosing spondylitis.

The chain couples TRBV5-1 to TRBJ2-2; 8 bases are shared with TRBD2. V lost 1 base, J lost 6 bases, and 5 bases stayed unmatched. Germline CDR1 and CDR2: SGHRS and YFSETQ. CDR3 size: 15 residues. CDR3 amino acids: CASSLLAGIAGELFF. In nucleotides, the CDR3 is TGCGCCAGCAGCTTGCTAGCGGGTATCGCCGGGGAGCTGTTTTTT.

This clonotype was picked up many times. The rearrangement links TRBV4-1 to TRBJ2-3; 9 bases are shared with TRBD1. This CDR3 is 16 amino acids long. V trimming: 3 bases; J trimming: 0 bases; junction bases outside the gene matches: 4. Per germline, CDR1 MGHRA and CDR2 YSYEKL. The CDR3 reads CASSQTGGLSTDTQYF. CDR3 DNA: TGCGCCAGCAGCCAGACAGGGGGTTTGAGCACAGATACGCAGTATTTT.

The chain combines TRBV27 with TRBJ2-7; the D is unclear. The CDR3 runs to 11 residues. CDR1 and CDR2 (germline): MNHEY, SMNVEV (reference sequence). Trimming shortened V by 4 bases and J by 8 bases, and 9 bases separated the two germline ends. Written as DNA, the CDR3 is TGTGCCAGCAGTTCCGGTAGGAAGCAGTACTTC. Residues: CASSSGRKQYF.

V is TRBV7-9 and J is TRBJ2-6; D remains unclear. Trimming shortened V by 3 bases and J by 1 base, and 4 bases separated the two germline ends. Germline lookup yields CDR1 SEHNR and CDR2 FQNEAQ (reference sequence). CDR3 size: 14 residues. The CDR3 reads CASSFFSGANVLTF. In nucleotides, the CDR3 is TGTGCCAGCAGCTTTTTTTCTGGGGCCAACGTCCTGACTTTC.

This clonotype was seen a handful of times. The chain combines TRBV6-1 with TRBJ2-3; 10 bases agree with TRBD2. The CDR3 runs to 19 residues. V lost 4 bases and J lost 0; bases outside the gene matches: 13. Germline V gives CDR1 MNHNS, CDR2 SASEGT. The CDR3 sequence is CASSVKPQWTSGSTDTQYF. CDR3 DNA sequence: TGTGCCAGCAGTGTAAAGCCCCAGTGGACTAGCGGAAGCACAGATACGCAGTATTTT.

The CDR3 here is CASIPSGGAGGELFF. In nucleotides, the CDR3 is TGTGCCAGCATACCCTCAGGGGGCGCCGGCGGGGAGCTGTTTTTT. V gene TRBV6-2 or TRBV6-3 combines with J gene TRBJ2-2; 8 bases map to TRBD1. The germline CDR1 and CDR2 sequences are MNHEY and SVGEGT. The CDR3 spans 15 residues. Trimming cost V 7 bases and J 7 bases; bases outside gene matches: 11.

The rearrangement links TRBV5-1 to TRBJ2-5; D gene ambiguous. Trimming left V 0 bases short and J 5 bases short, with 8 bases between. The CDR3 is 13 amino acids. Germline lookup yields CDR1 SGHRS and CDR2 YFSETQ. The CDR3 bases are TGCGCCAGCAGCTTGGACACACGGGAGACCCAGTACTTC. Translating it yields CASSLDTRETQYF.

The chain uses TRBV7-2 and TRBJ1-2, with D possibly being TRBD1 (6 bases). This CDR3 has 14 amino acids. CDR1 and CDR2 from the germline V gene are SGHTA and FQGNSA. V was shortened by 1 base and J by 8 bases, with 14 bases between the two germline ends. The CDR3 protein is CASSLVRAGDGYTF. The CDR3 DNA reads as TGTGCCAGCAGCTTAGTTCGGGCAGGGGACGGCTACACCTTC.

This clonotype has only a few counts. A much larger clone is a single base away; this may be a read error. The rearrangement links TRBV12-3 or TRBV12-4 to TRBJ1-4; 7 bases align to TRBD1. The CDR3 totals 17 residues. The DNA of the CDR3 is TGTGCCTGCAGTCAGGAAGAATTAGGGACAGTGGATGAAAAACTGTTTTTT. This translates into CACSQEELGTVDEKLFF.

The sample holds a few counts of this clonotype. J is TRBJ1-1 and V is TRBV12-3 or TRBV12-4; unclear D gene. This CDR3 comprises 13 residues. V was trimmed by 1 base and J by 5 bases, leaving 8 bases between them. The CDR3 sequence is CASSLVMRTEAFF. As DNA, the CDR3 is TGTGCCAGCAGTTTAGTGATGAGGACTGAAGCTTTCTTT.

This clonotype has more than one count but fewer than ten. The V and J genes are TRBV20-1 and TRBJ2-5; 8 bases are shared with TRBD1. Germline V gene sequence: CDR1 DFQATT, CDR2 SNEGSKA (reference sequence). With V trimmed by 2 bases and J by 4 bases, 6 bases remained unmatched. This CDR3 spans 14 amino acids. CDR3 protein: CSARKDTGGETQYF. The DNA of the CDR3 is TGCAGTGCTAGAAAAGACACAGGGGGAGAGACCCAGTACTTC.

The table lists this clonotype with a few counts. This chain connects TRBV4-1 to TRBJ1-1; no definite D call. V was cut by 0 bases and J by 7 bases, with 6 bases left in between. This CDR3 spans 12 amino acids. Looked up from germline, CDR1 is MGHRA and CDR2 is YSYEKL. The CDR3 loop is CASSQDTSEAFF. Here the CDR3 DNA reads TGCGCCAGCAGCCAAGATACCAGTGAAGCTTTCTTT.

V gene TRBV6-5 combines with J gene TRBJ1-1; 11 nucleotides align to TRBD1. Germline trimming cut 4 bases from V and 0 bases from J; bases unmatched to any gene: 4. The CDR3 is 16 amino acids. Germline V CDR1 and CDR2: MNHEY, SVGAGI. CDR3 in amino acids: CASSWGTGGMNTEAFF. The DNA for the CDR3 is TGTGCCAGCAGTTGGGGGACAGGGGGGATGAACACTGAAGCTTTCTTT.

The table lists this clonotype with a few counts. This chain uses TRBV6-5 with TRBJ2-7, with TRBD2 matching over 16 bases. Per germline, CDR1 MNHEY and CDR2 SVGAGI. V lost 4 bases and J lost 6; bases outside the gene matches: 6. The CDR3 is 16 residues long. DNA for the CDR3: TGTGCCAGCAGTTCCGGGACTAGCGGGAGGGCCCGCGAGCAGTACTTC. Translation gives CASSSGTSGRAREQYF.